The subject of this entry is one TCR beta chain. The data were taken from a study of cytomegalovirus exposure and HLA in healthy donors. Germline lookup yields CDR1 MNHEY and CDR2 SMNVEV (reference sequence). The V gene end was trimmed by 6 bases and the J gene end by 6 bases; junction bases not matched to a gene: 8. This CDR3 has 14 residues. It was with 60 Vbeta and 13 Jbeta primers that the PCR ran. Libraries were prepared by immunoSEQ multiplex PCR; TCRdb keeps only in-frame clonotypes and omits some of them. The sample lists approximately 80,000 clones, 55% to 65% occurring once. What was sequenced was PBMCs. V and J are TRBV27 and TRBJ2-7; 10 positions match TRBD2. This TCR came from a woman aged 40 to 55 in good health and CMV-seropositive. DNA for the CDR3: TGTGCCAGCAGGGGTCTAGCGGGAGTAGGCGAGCAGTACTTC. It is translated as CASRGLAGVGEQYF.